This entry describes one T cell receptor (beta chain). The antigen is not known. The table came from immunoSEQ multiplex PCR; TCRdb's copy has only in-frame clones and leaves some out. The sample has about 160,000 clones, approximately 77% seen once. The data derive from a study of cytotoxic CD8 clonotypes in ibrutinib-treated CLL. As for the study in general: On average, approximately 95,000 productive rearrangements and around 230,000 productive templates per sample.

General study results and limits: Clonality measured at baseline exceeded age-matched healthy donors, tracking circulating CD8+ T-cell counts. At progression, clonality fell back toward baseline after rising at ibrutinib response.

The authors obtained roughly 1.8 micrograms of genomic DNA from cryopreserved PBMCs for TCR beta libraries. The receptor comes from a human donor with chronic lymphocytic leukemia. Here the sequenced sample was PBMCs, taken after 12 months of ibrutinib treatment.

The CDR3 spells CASSFLRGASTDTQYF. The CDR3 DNA reads as TGTGCCAGCAGCTTTTTGCGGGGGGCTAGCACAGATACGCAGTATTTT. V usage is TRBV7-2 and J usage is TRBJ2-3; TRBD2 agrees at 8 bases. The CDR3 covers 16 residues. The V gene end was trimmed by 3 bases and the J gene end by 0 bases; junction bases not matched to a gene: 5. The germline gives CDR1 SGHTA, CDR2 FQGNSA.